This T cell receptor (beta chain) was recorded in a study of blood T cells in healthy people across ages. This clonotype was found a few times. CDR1 is SGHDN, CDR2 FVKESK, per germline. The V end was cut by 2 bases, the J end by 0 bases, with 25 bases between. The CDR3 is 20 residues long. For the second PCR, which ran for roughly 6 to 12 cycles, a sample-barcoded 5' primer and a J-beta primer mix were used. Every single cDNA molecule received a tag from a template-switch adaptor with 12 random nucleotides. TCRdb ran MiXCR on the 5' RACE reads and lists one entry per CDR3 protein. The sample yields about 800,000 distinct CDR3 sequences, more than 20% seen once. These same records also appear under a second study, on T cells of mothers and their children. That report notes: Biologically related mothers and children overlapped slightly more than unrelated pairs, a non-significant difference.

The chain combines TRBV14 with TRBJ2-5; possibly TRBD1 for D (6 bases). Sequenced material: blood. This clonotype was obtained from a boy between 5 and 17 years old in good health. The CDR3 DNA sequence: TGTGCCAGCAGCCAAATCCCAGGGGCGCCCGGTGGTACGTACCAAGAGACCCAGTACTTC. Translation: CASSQIPGAPGGTYQETQYF.